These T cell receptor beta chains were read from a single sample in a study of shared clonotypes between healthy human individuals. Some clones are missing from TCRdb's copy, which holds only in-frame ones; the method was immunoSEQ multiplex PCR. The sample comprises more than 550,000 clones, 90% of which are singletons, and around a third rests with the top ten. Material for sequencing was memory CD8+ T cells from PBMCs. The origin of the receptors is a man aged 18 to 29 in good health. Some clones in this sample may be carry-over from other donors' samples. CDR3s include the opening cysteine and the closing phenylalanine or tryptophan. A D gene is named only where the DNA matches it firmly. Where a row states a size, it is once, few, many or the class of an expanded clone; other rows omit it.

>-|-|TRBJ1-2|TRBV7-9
TGTGCCAGCAGCTTAGTGGCAGGAAGTAACTATGGCTACACCTTC
CASSLVAGSNYGYTF
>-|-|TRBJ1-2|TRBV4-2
TGTGCCAGCAGCCAAAAACCCCAAGGATGGGGGCGAGATAATGGCTACACCTTC
CASSQKPQGWGRDNGYTF
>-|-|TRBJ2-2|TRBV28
TGTGCCAGCAGCAGGTGGGCCACCGGGGAGCTGTTTTTT
CASSRWATGELFF
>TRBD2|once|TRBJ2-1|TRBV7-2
TGTGCCAGCAGCCTCAAGACTAGCGGGACCACCTACAATGAGCAGTTCTTC
CASSLKTSGTTYNEQFF
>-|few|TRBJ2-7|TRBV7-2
TGTGCCAGCAGCTTAACAGGCGAGCAGTACTTC
CASSLTGEQYF
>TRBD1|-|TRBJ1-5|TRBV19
TGTGCCAGTAGTATCCCGACGACAGGGTCCCAGCCCCAGCATTTT
CASSIPTTGSQPQHF
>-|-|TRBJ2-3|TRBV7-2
TGTGCCAGCAGCATCATTAGCACAGATACGCAGTATTTT
CASSIISTDTQYF
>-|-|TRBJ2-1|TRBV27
TGTGCCAGCAGTTTATCGAGGAGCCTCTACAATGAGCAGTTCTTC
CASSLSRSLYNEQFF
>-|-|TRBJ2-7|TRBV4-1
TGCGCCAGCAGCCAATCCGAGTACTACGAGCAGTACTTC
CASSQSEYYEQYF
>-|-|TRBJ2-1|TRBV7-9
TGTGCCAGCAGCTTAGTTGTACGTGAGCAGTTCTTC
CASSLVVREQFF
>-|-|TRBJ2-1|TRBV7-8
TGTGCCAGCAGCTTAGTGACTAGCTCCTACAATGAGCAGTTCTTC
CASSLVTSSYNEQFF
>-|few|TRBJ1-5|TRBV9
TGTGCCAGCAGCGTAGGGACAGCGAGAAATCAGCCCCAGCATTTT
CASSVGTARNQPQHF
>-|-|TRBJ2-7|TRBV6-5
TGTGCCAGCAGTCCCGATAAATACGAGCAGTACTTC
CASSPDKYEQYF
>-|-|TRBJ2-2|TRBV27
TGTGCCAGCAGTTCGGGCCTCACCGGGGAGCTGTTTTTT
CASSSGLTGELFF
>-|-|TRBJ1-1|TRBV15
TGTGCCACCAGCAGAGATCGGACGGGGGACACTGAAGCTTTCTTT
CATSRDRTGDTEAFF
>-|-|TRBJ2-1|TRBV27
TGTGCCAGCAGTCTGGACTCTTCCAATGAGCAGTTCTTC
CASSLDSSNEQFF
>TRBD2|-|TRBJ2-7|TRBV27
TGTGCCAGCAGTTTTCAGCGGGACGTTCCCTACGAGCAGTACTTC
CASSFQRDVPYEQYF
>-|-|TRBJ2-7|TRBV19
TGTGCCAGTAGTATTAGGGCAGGACTTCTGGAGCAGTACTTC
CASSIRAGLLEQYF
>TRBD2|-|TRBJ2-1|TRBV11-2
TGTGCCAGCAGCCCAACTAGCGGCAGCTCCTACAATGAGCAGTTCTTC
CASSPTSGSSYNEQFF
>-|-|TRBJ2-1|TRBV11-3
TGTGCCAGCAGCTTAGGGGGCAGGGCTGCCTACAATGAGCAGTTCTTC
CASSLGGRAAYNEQFF
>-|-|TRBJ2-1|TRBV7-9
TGTGCCAGCACTCAGAAAGGGACGGCGATTAACAATGAGCAGTTCTTC
CASTQKGTAINNEQFF
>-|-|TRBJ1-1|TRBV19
TGTGCCAGTAGATCGGGGAGCTGGGGCACCGGTGGCACTGAAGCTTTCTTT
CASRSGSWGTGGTEAFF
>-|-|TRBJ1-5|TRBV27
TGTGCCAGCAGTTTATTGGCCGGACAGCCCCAGCATTTT
CASSLLAGQPQHF
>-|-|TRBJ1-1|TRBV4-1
TGCGCCAGCAGCCACGAGGATGGACAGTTAAACATGAACACTGAAGCTTTCTTT
CASSHEDGQLNMNTEAFF
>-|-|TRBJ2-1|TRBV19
TGTGCCAGTAGTATAGACCGGGACTCGTACAATGAGCAGTTCTTC
CASSIDRDSYNEQFF
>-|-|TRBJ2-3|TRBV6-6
TGTGCCAGCAGTTACTCTGACGATACGCAGTATTTT
CASSYSDDTQYF
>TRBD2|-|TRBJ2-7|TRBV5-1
TGCGCCAGCTGCGTAGGGAGCGGGGCCTACGAGCAGTACTTC
CASCVGSGAYEQYF